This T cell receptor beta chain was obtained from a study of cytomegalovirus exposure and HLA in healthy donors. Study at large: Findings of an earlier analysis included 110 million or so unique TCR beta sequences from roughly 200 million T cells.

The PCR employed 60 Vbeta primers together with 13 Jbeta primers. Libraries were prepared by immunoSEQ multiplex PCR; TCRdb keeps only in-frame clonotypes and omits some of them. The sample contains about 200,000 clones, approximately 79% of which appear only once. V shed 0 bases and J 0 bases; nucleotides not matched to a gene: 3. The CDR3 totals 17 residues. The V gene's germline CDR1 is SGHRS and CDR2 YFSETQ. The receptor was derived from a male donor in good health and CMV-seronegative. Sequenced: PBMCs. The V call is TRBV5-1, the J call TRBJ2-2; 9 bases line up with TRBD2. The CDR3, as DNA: TGCGCCAGCAGCTTGGCTAGCGGGATAGCGAACACCGGGGAGCTGTTTTTT. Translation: CASSLASGIANTGELFF.